This section outlines one T cell receptor (beta chain) sequence together with its context. Its antigen is not known. This sample's time point: cycle 4 day 1 (C4D1), after about 6 weeks of nivolumab. In every patient, relapse followed autologous stem cell transplantation, while exposure to brentuximab vedotin differed. The sample belongs to a study of PD-1 blockade in classical Hodgkin lymphoma. Whole-study findings and limits: A reduction in baseline TCR diversity was reportedly seen in newly diagnosed patients relative to healthy donors.

Sequenced by immunoSEQ multiplex PCR; TCRdb stores in-frame clones only, minus some. The sample holds about 44,000 clones, around three fifths seen once. The CDR3 has 19 residues. Looked up from germline, CDR1 is SGDLS and CDR2 is YYNGEE. J was trimmed by 5 bases and V by 4 bases; bases with no gene match: 21. The V and J genes are TRBV9 and TRBJ2-7; TRBD2 aligns across 10 bases. This specimen consisted of peripheral blood mononuclear cells (PBMCs), obtained before the fourth cycle of nivolumab. The receptor comes from a human donor with classical Hodgkin lymphoma. The CDR3 DNA is TGTGCCAGCAGCCCCCGGCCTAGCGGGAGAAAAAGGGGGGGGAACGAGCAGTACTTC. Translated, it gives CASSPRPSGRKRGGNEQYF.